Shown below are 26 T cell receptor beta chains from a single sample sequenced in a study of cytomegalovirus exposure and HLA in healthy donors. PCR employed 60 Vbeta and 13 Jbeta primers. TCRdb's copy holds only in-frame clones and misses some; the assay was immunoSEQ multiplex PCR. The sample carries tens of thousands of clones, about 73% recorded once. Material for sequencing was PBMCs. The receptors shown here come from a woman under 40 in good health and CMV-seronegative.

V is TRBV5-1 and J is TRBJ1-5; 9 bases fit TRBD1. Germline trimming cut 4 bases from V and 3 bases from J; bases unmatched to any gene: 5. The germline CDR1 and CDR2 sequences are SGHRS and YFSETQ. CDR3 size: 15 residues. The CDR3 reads CASSLTGGDNQPQHF. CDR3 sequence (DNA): TGCGCCAGCAGCCTGACAGGGGGAGACAATCAGCCCCAGCATTTT.

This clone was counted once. DNA of the CDR3: TGCAGCGTTAGGGGGAGTCAGGGTATAGGCAATGAGCAGTTCTTC. Residues: CSVRGSQGIGNEQFF. This sequence joins TRBV29-1 and TRBJ2-1; D perhaps matches TRBD1 (6 bases). Per germline, CDR1 SQVTM and CDR2 ANQGSEA. Trimming shortened V by 5 bases and J by 6 bases, and 20 bases separated the two germline ends. The CDR3 loop spans 15 amino acids.

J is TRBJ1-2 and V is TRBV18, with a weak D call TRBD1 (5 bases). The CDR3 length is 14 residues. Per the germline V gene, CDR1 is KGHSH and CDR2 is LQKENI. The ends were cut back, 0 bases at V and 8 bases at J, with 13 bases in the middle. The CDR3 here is CASSPPGPGGGYTF. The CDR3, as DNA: TGTGCCAGCTCACCACCAGGCCCCGGGGGAGGCTACACCTTC.

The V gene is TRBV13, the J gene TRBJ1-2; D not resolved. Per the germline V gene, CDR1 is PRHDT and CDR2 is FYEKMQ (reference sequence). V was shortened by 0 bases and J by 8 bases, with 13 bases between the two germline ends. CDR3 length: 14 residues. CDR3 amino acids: CASSLGSTSGGYTF. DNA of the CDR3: TGTGCCAGCAGCTTAGGATCTACCTCGGGGGGCTACACCTTC.

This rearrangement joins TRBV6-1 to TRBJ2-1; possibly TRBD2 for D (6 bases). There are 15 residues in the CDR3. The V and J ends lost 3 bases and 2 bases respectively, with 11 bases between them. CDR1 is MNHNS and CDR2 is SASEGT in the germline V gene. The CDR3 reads CASSEGTRAYNEQFF. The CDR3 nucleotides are TGTGCCAGCAGTGAGGGGACTCGCGCCTACAATGAGCAGTTCTTC.

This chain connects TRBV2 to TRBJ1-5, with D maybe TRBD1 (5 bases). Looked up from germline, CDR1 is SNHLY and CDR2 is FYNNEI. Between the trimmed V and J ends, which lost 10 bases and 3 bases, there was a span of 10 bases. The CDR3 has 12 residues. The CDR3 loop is CATRDSNQPQHF. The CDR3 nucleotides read TGTGCCACCCGGGACTCCAATCAGCCCCAGCATTTT. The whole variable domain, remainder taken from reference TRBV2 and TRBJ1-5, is EPEVTQTPSHQVTQMGQEVILRCVPISNHLYFYWYRQILGQKVEFLVSFYNNEISEKSEIFDDQFSVERPDGSNFTLKIRSTKLEDSAMYFCATRDSNQPQHFGDGTRLSIL.

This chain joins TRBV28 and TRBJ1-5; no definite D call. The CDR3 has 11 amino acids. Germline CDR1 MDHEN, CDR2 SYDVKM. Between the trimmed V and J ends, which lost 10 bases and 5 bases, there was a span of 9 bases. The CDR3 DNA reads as TGTGCCACCAGGCGCTATCAGCCCCAGCATTTT. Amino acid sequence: CATRRYQPQHF. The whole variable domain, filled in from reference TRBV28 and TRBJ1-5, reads DVKVTQSSRYLVKRTGEKVFLECVQDMDHENMFWYRQDPGLGLRLIYFSYDVKMKEKGDIPEGYSVSREKKERFSLILESASTNQTSMYLCATRRYQPQHFGDGTRLSIL.

The DNA of the CDR3 is TGTGCCAGCTCACCAGTGCAACAGGGGGAGTATGGCTACACCTTC. It translates to CASSPVQQGEYGYTF. The chain combines TRBV18 with TRBJ1-2, with TRBD1 matching over 8 bases. This CDR3 contains 15 residues. V dropped 2 bases and J dropped 5; count of bases not matched to a gene: 7. Germline CDR1 KGHSH, CDR2 LQKENI. Full variable domain (missing parts from reference TRBV18 and TRBJ1-2): NAGVMQNPRHLVRRRGQEARLRCSPMKGHSHVYWYRQLPEEGLKFMVYLQKENIIDESGMPKERFSAEFPKEGPSILRIQQVVRGDSAAYFCASSPVQQGEYGYTFGSGTRLTVV.

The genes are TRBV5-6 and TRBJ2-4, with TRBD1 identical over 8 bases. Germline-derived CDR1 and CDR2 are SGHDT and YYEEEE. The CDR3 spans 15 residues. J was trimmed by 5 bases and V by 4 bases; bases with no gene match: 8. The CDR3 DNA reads TGTGCCAGCAGCCGACAGGGGAGCGCACAAAACATTCAGTACTTC. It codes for CASSRQGSAQNIQYF.

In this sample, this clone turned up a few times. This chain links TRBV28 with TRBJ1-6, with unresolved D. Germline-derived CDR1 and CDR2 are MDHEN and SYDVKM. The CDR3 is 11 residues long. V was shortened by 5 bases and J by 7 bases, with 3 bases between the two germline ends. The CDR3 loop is CASSGNSPLHF. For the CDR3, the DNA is TGTGCCAGCAGTGGCAATTCACCCCTCCACTTT.

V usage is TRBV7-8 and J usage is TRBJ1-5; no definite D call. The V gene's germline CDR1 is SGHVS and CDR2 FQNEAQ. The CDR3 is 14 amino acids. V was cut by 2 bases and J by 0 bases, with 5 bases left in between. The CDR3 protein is CASSLIDSNQPQHF. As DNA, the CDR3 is TGTGCCAGCAGCTTAATAGATAGCAATCAGCCCCAGCATTTT.

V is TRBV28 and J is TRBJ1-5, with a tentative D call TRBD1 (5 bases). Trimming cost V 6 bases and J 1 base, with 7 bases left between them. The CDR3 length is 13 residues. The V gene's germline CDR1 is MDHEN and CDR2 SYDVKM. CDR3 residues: CASRQDSNQPQHF. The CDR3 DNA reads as TGTGCCAGCAGACAGGACAGCAATCAGCCCCAGCATTTT.

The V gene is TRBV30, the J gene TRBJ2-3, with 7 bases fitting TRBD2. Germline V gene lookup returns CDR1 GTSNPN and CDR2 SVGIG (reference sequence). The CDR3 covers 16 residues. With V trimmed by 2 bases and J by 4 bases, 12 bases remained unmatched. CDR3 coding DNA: TGTGCCTGGAGTCCTGGACTAGGGAATGTTGCAGATACGCAGTATTTT. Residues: CAWSPGLGNVADTQYF.

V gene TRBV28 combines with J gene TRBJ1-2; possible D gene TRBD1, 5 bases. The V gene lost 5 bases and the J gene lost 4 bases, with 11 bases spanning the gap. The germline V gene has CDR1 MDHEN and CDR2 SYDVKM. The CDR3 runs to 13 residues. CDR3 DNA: TGTGCCAGCAGTCCGACAGTAATCTATGGCTACACCTTC. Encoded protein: CASSPTVIYGYTF.

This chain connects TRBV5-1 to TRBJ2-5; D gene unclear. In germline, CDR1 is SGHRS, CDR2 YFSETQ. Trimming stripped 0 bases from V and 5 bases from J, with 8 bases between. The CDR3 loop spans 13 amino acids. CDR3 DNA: TGCGCCAGCAGCTTGGGCGGATCTGAGACCCAGTACTTC. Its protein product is CASSLGGSETQYF.

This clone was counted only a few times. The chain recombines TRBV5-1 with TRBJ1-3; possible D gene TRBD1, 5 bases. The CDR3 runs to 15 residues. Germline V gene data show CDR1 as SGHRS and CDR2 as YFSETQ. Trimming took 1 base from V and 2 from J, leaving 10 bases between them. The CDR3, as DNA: TGCGCCAGCAGCTTGTCCGGGGGGACTGGAAACACCATATATTTT. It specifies CASSLSGGTGNTIYF.

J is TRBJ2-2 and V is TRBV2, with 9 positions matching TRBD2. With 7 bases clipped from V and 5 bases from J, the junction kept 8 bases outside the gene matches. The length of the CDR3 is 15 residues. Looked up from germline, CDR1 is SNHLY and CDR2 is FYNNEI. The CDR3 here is CASKAGGQGTGELFF. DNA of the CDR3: TGTGCCAGCAAGGCGGGGGGGCAAGGGACCGGGGAGCTGTTTTTT.

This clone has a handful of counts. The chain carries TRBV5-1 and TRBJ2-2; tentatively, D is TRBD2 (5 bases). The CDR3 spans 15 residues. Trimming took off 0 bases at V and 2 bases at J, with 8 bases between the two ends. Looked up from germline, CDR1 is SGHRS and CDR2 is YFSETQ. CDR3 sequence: CASSLEAVNTGELFF. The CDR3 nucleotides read TGCGCCAGCAGCTTGGAAGCGGTAAACACCGGGGAGCTGTTTTTT.

As DNA, the CDR3 is TGCAGCGTTGAGTCATCGCGGGAGGGAGGGGGAGAGACCCAGTACTTC. Its translation is CSVESSREGGGETQYF. The rearrangement joins TRBV29-1 to TRBJ2-5; 9 bases line up with TRBD2. The germline V gene encodes CDR1 SQVTM and CDR2 ANQGSEA. The CDR3 sequence is 16 residues long. After removal of 3 bases from V and 4 bases from J, the junction contained 12 bases not matched to a gene.

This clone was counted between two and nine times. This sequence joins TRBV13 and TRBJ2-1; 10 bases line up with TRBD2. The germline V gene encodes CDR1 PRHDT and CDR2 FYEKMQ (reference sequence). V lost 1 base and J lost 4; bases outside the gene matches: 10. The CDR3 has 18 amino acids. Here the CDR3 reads CASSLALSRTSGYNEQFF. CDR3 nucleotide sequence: TGTGCCAGCAGCTTAGCGCTGAGTAGGACTAGCGGTTACAATGAGCAGTTCTTC.

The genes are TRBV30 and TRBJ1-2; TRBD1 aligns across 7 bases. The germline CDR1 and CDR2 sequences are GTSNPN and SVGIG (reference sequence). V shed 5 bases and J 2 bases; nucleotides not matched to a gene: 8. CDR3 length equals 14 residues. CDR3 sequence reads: CAWERTGVNYGYTF. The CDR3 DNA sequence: TGTGCCTGGGAACGAACAGGGGTAAACTATGGCTACACCTTC.

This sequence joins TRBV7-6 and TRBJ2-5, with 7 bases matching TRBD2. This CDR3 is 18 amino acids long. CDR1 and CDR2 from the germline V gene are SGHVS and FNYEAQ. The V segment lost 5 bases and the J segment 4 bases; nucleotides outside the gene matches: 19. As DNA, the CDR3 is TGTGCCAGCAGCGACCGATGGGGGGGTCACCCTGCTCGAGAGACCCAGTACTTC. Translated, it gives CASSDRWGGHPARETQYF.

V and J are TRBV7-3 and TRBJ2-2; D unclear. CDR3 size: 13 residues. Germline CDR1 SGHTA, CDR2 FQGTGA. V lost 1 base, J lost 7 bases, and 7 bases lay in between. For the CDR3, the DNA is TGTGCCAGCAGCTTAAGCACGAGCGGGGAGCTGTTTTTT. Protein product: CASSLSTSGELFF.

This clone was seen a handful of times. The CDR3 spells CSVATGNMNTEAFF. The DNA of the CDR3 is TGCAGCGTCGCGACGGGGAATATGAACACTGAAGCTTTCTTT. The V call is TRBV29-1, the J call TRBJ1-1, with D unclear. Germline lookup yields CDR1 SQVTM and CDR2 ANQGSEA. Trimming stripped 6 bases from V and 0 bases from J, with 14 bases between. The CDR3 is 14 amino acids. Full variable domain (remainder filled in from reference TRBV29-1 and TRBJ1-1): SAVISQKPSRDICQRGTSLTIQCQVDSQVTMMFWYRQQPGQSLTLIATANQGSEATYESGFVIDKFPISRPNLTFSTLTVSNMSPEDSSIYLCSVATGNMNTEAFFGQGTRLTVV.

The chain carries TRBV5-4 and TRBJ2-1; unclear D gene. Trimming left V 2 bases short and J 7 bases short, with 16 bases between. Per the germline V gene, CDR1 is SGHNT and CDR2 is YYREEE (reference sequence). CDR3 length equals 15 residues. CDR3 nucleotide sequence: TGTGCCAGCAGCTTAGCAGGAAGTTTGGCGAATGAGCAGTTCTTC. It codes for CASSLAGSLANEQFF. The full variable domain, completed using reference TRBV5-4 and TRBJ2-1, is ETGVTQSPTHLIKTRGQQVTLRCSSQSGHNTVSWYQQALGQGPQFIFQYYREEENGRGNFPPRFSGLQFPNYSSELNVNALELDDSALYLCASSLAGSLANEQFFGPGTRLTVL.

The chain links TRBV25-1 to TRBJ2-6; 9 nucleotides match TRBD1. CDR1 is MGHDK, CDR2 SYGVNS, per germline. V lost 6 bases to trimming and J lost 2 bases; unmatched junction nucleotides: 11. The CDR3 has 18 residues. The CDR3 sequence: CASRDDDRGSTGANVLTF. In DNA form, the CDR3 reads TGTGCCAGCAGAGATGATGACAGGGGGTCGACTGGGGCCAACGTCCTGACTTTC.